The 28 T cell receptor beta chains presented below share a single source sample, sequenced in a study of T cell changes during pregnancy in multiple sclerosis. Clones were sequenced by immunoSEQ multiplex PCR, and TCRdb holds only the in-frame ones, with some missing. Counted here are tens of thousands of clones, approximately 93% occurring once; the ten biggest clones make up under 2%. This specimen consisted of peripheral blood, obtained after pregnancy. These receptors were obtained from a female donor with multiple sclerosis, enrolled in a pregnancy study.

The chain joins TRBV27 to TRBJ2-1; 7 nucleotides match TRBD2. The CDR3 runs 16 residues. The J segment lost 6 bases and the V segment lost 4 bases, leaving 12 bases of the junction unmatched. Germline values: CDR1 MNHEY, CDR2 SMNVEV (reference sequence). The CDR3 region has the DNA TGTGCCAGCAGTTCCCCAGGAGGGAGGGGTATCAATGAGCAGTTCTTC. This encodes CASSSPGGRGINEQFF.

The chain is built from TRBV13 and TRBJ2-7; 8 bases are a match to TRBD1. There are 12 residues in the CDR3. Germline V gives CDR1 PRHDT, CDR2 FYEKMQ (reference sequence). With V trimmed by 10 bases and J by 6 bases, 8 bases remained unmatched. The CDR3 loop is CATSQGVTEQYF. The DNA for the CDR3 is TGTGCCACCTCACAGGGGGTTACCGAGCAGTACTTC.

CDR3 coding DNA: TGTGCCAGTACCGTCCAGCTGCGGGCGACCACCGGGGAGCTGTTTTTT. This codes for CASTVQLRATTGELFF. The chain carries TRBV19 and TRBJ2-2; tentatively, D is TRBD2 (5 bases). Trimming removed 7 bases from V and 4 bases from J, with 19 bases in between. CDR1 and CDR2 (germline): LNHDA, SQIVND (reference sequence). The CDR3 length is 16 residues.

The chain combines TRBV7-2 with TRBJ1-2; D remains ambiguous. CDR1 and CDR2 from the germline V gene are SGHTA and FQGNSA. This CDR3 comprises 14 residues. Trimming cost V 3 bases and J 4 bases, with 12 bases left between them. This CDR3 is CASSFGEEVYGYTF. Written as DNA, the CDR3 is TGTGCCAGCAGCTTCGGGGAGGAGGTCTATGGCTACACCTTC.

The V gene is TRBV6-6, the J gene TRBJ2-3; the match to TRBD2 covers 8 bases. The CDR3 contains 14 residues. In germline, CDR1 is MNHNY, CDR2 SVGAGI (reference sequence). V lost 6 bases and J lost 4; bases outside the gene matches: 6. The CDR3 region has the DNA TGTGCCAGCAGGAGCGGGAGTGGGGCAGATACGCAGTATTTT. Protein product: CASRSGSGADTQYF.

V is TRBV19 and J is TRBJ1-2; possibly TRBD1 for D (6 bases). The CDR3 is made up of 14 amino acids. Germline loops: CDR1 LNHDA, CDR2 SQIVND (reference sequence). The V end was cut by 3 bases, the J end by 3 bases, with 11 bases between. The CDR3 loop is CASSISGADYGYTF. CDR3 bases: TGTGCCAGTAGTATCTCAGGGGCAGACTATGGCTACACCTTC.

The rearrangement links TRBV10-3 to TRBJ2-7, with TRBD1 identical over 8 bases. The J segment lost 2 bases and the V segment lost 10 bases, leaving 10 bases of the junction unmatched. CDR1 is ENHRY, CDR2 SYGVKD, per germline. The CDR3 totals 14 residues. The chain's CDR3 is CATLDRELTYEQYF. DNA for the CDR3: TGTGCCACCTTGGACAGGGAACTGACCTACGAGCAGTACTTC.

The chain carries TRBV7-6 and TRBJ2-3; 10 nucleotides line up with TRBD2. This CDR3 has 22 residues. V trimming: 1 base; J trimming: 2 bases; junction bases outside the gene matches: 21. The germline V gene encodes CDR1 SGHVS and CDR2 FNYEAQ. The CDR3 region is CASSLVPPGLAARRGPTDTQYF. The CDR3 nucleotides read TGTGCCAGCAGCTTAGTCCCTCCCGGACTAGCGGCCCGGCGAGGGCCCACAGATACGCAGTATTTT.

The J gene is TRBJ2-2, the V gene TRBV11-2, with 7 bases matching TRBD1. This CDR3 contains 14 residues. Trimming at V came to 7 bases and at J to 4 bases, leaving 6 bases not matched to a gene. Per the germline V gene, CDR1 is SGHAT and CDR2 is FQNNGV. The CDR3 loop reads CASIKTGPTGELFF. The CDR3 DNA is TGTGCCAGCATCAAGACAGGGCCCACCGGGGAGCTGTTTTTT.

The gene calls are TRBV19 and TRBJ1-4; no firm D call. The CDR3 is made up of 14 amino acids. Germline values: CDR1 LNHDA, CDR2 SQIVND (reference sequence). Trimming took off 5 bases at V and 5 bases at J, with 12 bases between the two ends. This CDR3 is CASSFGGLNEKLFF. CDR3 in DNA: TGTGCCAGTAGTTTTGGCGGATTGAATGAAAAACTGTTTTTT. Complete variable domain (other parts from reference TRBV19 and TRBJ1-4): DGGITQSPKYLFRKEGQNVTLSCEQNLNHDAMYWYRQDPGQGLRLIYYSQIVNDFQKGDIAEGYSVSREKKESFPLTVTSAQKNPTAFYLCASSFGGLNEKLFFGSGTQLSVL.

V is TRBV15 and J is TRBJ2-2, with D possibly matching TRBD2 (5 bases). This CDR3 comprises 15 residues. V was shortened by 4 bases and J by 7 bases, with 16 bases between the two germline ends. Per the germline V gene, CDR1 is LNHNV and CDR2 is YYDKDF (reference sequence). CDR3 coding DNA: TGTGCCACCAGCATCCAACGGCGGGTGGTCGGGGAGCTGTTTTTT. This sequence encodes CATSIQRRVVGELFF.

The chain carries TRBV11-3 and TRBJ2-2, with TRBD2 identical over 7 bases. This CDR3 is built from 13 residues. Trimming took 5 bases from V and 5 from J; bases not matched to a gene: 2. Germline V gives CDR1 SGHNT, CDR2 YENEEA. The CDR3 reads CASSQLATGELFF. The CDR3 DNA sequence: TGTGCCAGCAGCCAACTAGCGACCGGGGAGCTGTTTTTT.

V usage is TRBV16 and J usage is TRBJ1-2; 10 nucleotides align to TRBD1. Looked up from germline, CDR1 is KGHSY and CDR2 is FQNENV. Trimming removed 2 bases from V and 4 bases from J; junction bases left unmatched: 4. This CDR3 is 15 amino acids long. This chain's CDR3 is CASSQLDRGPYGYTF. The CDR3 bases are TGTGCCAGCAGCCAACTCGACAGGGGGCCCTATGGCTACACCTTC.

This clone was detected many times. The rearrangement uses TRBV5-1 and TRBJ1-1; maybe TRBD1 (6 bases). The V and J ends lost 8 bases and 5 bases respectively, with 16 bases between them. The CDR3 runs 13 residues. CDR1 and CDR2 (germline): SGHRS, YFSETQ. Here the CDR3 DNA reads TGCGCCAGTAAGGGGGAAGTAGGTACTGAAGCTTTCTTT. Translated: CASKGEVGTEAFF. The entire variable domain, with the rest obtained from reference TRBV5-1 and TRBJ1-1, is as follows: KAGVTQTPRYLIKTRGQQVTLSCSPISGHRSVSWYQQTPGQGLQFLFEYFSETQRNKGNFPGRFSGRQFSNSRSEMNVSTLELGDSALYLCASKGEVGTEAFFGQGTRLTVV.

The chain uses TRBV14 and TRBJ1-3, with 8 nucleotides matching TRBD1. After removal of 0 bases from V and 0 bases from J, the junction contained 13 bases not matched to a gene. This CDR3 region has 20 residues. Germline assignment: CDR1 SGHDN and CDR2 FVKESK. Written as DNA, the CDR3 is TGTGCCAGCAGCCAAGAAAGTAGGGGACAGGCCTTCCTCTCTGGAAACACCATATATTTT. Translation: CASSQESRGQAFLSGNTIYF.

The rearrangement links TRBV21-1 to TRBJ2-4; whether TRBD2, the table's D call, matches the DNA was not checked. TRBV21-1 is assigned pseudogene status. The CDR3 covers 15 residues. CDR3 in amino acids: CASSKGSTPGRIQYF. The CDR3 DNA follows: TGTGCCAGCAGCAAAGGGTCGACCCCGGGAAGGATTCAGTACTTC.

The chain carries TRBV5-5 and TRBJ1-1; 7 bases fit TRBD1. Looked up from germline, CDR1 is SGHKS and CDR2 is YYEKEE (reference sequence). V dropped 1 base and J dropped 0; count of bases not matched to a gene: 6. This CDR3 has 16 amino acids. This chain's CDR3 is CASSLWTGNVNTEAFF. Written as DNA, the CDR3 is TGTGCCAGCAGCTTGTGGACAGGCAATGTGAACACTGAAGCTTTCTTT.

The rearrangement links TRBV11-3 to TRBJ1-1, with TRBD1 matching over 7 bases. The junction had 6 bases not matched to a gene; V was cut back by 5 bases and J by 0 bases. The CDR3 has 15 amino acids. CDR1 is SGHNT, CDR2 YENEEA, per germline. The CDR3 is CASSRQGGVNTEAFF. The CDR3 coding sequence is TGTGCCAGCAGCCGTCAGGGGGGAGTGAACACTGAAGCTTTCTTT.

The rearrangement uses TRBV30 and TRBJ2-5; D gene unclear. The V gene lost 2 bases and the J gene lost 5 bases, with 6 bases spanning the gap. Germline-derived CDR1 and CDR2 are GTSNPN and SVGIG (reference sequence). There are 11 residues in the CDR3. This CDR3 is CAWSLMETQYF. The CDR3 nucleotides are TGTGCCTGGAGTTTAATGGAGACCCAGTACTTC.

CDR3 coding DNA: TGTGCCAGCAGGGCCGGGGGGGCGCACCCACTATCGAGCTCCTACGAGCAGTACTTC. Translated, it gives CASRAGGAHPLSSSYEQYF. V is TRBV6-4 and J is TRBJ2-7, with 8 bases that match TRBD2. Germline CDR1 is MRHNA and CDR2 is SNTAGT. The CDR3 covers 19 residues. V lost 6 bases and J lost 0; bases outside the gene matches: 19.

The CDR3: CASSLAPQGVNQPQHF. The CDR3 DNA reads as TGTGCCAGCAGCTTAGCGCCACAGGGGGTCAATCAGCCCCAGCATTTT. J is TRBJ1-5 and V is TRBV7-6; TRBD1 matches at 8 bases. The V gene's germline CDR1 is SGHVS and CDR2 FNYEAQ. V trimming: 0 bases; J trimming: 3 bases; junction bases outside the gene matches: 4. The CDR3 is made up of 16 amino acids.

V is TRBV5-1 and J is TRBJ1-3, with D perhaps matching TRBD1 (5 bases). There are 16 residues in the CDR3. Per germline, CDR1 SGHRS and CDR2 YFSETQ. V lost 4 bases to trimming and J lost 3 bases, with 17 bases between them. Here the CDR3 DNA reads TGCGCCAGCAGCCGCGCAGAGACAGAACATGGAAACACCATATATTTT. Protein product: CASSRAETEHGNTIYF.

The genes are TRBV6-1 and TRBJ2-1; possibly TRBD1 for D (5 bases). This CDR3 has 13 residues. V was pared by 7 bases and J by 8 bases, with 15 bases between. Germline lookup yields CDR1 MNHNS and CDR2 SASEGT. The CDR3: CASTYEWGDEQFF. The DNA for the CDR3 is TGTGCCAGCACCTATGAATGGGGCGATGAGCAGTTCTTC.

In DNA form, the CDR3 reads TGCGCCAGCAGCAGTACAGGCGCCAATCAGCCCCAGCATTTT. Amino acids: CASSSTGANQPQHF. The V gene is TRBV5-1, the J gene TRBJ1-5, with D maybe TRBD1 (5 bases). The germline gives CDR1 SGHRS, CDR2 YFSETQ. CDR3 length: 14 amino acids. Trimming left V 4 bases short and J 3 bases short, with 11 bases between.

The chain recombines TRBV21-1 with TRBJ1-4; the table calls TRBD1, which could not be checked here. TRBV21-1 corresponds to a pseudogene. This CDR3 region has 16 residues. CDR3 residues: CASSTNHRGTNEKLFF. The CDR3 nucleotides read TGTGCCAGCAGCACCAACCACAGGGGAACTAATGAAAAACTGTTTTTT.

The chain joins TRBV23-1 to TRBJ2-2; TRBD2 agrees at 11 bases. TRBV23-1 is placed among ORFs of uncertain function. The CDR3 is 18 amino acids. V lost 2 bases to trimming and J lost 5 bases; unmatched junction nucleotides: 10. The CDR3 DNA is TGCGCCAGCAGTCAACGGTTAGCGGGAGGGCCGGCGACCGGGGAGCTGTTTTTT. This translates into CASSQRLAGGPATGELFF.

The CDR3 region has the DNA TGTGCCGCTGCGACAGGCTCCGAGCCGTTAGCCAAAAACATTCAGTACTTC. Amino acids: CAAATGSEPLAKNIQYF. The chain combines TRBV21-1 with TRBJ2-4; the table's D call of TRBD1 was not tested on the DNA. TRBV21-1 is a recognized pseudogene. This CDR3 contains 17 residues.

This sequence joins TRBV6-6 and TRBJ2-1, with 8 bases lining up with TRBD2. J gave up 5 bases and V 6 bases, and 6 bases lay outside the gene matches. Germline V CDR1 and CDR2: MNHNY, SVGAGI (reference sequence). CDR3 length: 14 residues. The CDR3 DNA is TGTGCCAGCAGGGGACTAGACGGTCACAATGAGCAGTTCTTC. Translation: CASRGLDGHNEQFF.